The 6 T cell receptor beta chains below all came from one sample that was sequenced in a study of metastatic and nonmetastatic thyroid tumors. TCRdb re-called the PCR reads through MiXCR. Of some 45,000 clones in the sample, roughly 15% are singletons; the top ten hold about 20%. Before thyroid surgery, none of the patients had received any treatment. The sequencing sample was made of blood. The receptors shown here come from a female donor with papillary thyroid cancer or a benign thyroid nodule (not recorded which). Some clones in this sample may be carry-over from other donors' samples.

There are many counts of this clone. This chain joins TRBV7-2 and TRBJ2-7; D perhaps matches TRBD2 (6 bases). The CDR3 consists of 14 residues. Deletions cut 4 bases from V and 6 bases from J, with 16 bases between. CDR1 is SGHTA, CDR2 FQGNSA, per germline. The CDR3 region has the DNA TGTGCCAGCAGCTACCCCCCGGACTATCCCGAGCAGTACTTC. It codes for CASSYPPDYPEQYF.

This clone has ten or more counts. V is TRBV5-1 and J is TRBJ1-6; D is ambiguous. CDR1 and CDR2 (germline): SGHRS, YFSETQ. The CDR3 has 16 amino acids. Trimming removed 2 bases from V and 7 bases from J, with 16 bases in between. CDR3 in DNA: TGCGCCAGCAGCTTCGCCCCTCTCACACAAAATTCACCCCTCCACTTT. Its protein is CASSFAPLTQNSPLHF.

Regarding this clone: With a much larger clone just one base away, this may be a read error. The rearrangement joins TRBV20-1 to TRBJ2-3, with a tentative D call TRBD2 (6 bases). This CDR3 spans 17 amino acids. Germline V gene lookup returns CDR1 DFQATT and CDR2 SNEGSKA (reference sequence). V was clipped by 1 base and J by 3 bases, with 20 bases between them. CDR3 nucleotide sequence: TGCAGTGCTAGAGGCGGACTATCGGGAGTTGGAACAGATACGCAGTATTTT. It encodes CSARGGLSGVGTDTQYF.

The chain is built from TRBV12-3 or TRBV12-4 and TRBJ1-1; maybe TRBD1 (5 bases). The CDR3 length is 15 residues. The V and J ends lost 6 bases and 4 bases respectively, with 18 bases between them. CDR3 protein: CASRAAGGPGTEAFF. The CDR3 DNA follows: TGTGCCAGCAGGGCCGCGGGGGGACCCGGCACTGAAGCTTTCTTT.

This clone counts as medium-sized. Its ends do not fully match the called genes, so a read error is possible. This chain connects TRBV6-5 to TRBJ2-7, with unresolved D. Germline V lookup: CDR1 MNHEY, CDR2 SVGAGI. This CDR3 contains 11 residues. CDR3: CASSYSDEQYF. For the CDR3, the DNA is TGTGCCAGCAGTTACTCCGACGAGCAGTACTTC.

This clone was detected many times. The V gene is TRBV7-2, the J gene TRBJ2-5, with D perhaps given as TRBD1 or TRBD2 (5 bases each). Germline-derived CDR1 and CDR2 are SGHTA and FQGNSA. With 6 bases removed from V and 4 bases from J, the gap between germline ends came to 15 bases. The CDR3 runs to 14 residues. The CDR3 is CASSPNGGSETQYF. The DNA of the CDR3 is TGTGCCAGCAGTCCAAATGGGGGTTCAGAGACCCAGTACTTC.